This entry concerns a single TCR beta chain. Germline trimming cut 6 bases from V and 6 bases from J; bases unmatched to any gene: 1. Per the germline V gene, CDR1 is SNHLY and CDR2 is FYNNEI. CDR3 size: 13 residues. This entry comes from a study of blood T cell repertoires in COVID-19. As for the study in general: Sample material is recorded as cDNA or gDNA derived from T cells, B-cell-depleted T cells, or PBMCs.

How the authors handled the data: Reference gene primer amplification gave nucleated cell count estimates. Libraries were prepared by immunoSEQ multiplex PCR; TCRdb keeps only in-frame clonotypes and omits some of them. V, J and clone size are those of that table, while D and trimming were read from the DNA. Of around 220,000 clones listed, roughly nine tenths are singletons. V usage is TRBV2 and J usage is TRBJ2-1, with TRBD1 matching 11 bases. This clonotype was sampled from a woman between 45 and 65 years old with acute or convalescent COVID-19. The sample comprised peripheral blood. The CDR3 bases are TGTGCCAGCAGCGGACAGGGGGCCAATGAGCAGTTCTTC. This codes for CASSGQGANEQFF. Full variable domain (missing parts from reference TRBV2 and TRBJ2-1): EPEVTQTPSHQVTQMGQEVILRCVPISNHLYFYWYRQILGQKVEFLVSFYNNEISEKSEIFDDQFSVERPDGSNFTLKIRSTKLEDSAMYFCASSGQGANEQFFGPGTRLTVL.